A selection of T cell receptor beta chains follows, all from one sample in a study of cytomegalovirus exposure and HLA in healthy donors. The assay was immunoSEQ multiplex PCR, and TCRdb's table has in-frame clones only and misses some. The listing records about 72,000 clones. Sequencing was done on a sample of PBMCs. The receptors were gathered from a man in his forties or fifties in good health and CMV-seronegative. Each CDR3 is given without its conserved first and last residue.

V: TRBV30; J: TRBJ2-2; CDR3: AWSLWSTGELF
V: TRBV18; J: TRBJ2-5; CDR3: ASSSTSDQETQY
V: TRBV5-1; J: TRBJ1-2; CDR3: ASSLAQNYGYT
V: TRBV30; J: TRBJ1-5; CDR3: AWSALGTSSQPQH
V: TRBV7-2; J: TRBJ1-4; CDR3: ASSLLRQGSEKLF
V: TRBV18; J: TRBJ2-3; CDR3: ASSPLRGVMMSADTQY
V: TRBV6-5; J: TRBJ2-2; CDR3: ASSYRDRRRGELF
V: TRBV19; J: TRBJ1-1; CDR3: ASATTGGRTEAF
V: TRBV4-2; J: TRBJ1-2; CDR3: ASSHLDRGDGYT
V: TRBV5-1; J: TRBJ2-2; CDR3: ASSPPTGYTGELF
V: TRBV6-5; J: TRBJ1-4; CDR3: ASSRAGEGEKLF
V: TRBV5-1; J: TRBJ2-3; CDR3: ASSSTSGGAGRPDTQY
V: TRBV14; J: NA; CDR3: ASASGGHSYEQY
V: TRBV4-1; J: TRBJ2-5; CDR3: ASSPRGAGEQETQY
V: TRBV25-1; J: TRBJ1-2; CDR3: ASSLGQMNGYT
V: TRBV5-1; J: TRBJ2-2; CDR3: ASSKPGQVDAGELF
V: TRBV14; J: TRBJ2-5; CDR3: ASSQGTIQDKETQY
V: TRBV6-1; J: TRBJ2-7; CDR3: ASSEGVGGRRLSYEQY
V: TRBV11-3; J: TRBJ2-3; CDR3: ASSLFGGDTDTQY
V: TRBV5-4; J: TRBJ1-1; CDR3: ASSSQLTRDTEAF
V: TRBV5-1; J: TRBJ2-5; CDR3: ASSSALEETQY
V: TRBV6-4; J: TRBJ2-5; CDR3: ASSPGTGEPETQY